This T cell receptor (beta chain) was obtained from a study of identical twins. This CDR3 contains 16 residues. CDR1 is LNHNV and CDR2 is YYDKDF in the germline V gene (reference sequence). Notes on the study in general: Interpretation of the results relied on cross-sectional statistical analysis and not on following the same donors.

A single record per CDR3 protein comes from TCRdb applying MiXCR to the 5' RACE reads. This repertoire shows about 390,000 distinct CDR3 sequences, roughly 9% found once; its top ten account for about 8.1%. Details on this clonotype: The antigen remains undetermined. A much larger clone sits a single nucleotide away, making a read error possible.

Every one of the donors was a healthy Caucasian. Input material: naive T cells sorted from blood. This chain joins TRBV15 and TRBJ2-1; D perhaps matches TRBD2 (5 bases). The receptor comes from a woman in her 50s in good health. In nucleotides, the CDR3 is TGTGCCACCATCAGAGGGTTGAGAGGAACCTACAATGAGCAGTTCTTC. Translated: CATIRGLRGTYNEQFF.